Detailed here is one TCR beta chain. Its antigen is undetermined. It was 3500 ng of total RNA that each TCR library used. Each sample had eight separate cDNA synthesis reactions. From its re-call of the 5' RACE reads, TCRdb lists each CDR3 protein once, without DNA. Its clone listing holds 300,000 to 400,000 distinct CDR3 sequences. This record comes from a study of monozygotic twins with inflammatory bowel disease. Study-level results: Differing T cell subtypes remained indistinguishable.

From germline, CDR1 is SSHAT and CDR2 FNYEAQ (reference sequence). CDR3 length: 13 amino acids. Sequencing used blood. This sequence was found in a human donor with ulcerative colitis or Crohn's disease, or a healthy co-twin of an affected twin (not recorded which). This rearrangement joins TRBV7-7 to TRBJ2-5. This CDR3 reads CASSQEFQETQYF.